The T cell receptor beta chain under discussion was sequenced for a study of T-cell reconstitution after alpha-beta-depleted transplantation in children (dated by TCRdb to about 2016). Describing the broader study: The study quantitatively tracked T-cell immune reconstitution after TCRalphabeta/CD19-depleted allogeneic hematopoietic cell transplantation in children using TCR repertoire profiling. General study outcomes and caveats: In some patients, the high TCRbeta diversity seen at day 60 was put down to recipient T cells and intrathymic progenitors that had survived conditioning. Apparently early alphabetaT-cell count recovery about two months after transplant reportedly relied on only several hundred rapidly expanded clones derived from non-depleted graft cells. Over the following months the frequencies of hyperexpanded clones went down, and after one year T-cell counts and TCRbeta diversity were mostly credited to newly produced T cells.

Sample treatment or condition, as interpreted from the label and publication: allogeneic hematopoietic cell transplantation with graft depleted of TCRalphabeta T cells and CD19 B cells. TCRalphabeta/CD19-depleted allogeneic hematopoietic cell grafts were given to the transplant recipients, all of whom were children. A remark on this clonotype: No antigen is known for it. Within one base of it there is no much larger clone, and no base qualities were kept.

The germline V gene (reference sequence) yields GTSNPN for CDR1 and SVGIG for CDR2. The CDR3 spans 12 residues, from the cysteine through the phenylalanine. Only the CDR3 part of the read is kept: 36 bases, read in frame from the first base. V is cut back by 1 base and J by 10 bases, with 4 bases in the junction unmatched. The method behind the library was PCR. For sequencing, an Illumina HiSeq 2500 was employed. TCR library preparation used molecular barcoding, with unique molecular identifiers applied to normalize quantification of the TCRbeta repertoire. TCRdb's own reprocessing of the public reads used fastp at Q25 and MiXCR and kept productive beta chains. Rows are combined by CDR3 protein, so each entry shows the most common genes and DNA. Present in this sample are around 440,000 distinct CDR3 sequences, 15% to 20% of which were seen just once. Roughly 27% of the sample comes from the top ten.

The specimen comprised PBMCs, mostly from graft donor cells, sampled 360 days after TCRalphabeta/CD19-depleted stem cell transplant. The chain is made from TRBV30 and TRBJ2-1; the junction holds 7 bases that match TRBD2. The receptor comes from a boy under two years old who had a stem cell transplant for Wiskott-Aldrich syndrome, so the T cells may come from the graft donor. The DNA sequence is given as TGTGCCTGGAGTGCGCGGGAGATAGAGCAGTTCTTC. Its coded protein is CAWSAREIEQFF. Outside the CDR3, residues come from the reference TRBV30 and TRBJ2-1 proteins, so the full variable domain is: SQTIHQWPATLVQPVGSPLSLECTVEGTSNPNLYWYRQAAGRGLQLLFYSVGIGQISSEVPQNLSASRPQDRQFILSSKKLLLSDSGFYLCAWSAREIEQFFGPGTRLTVL.